Below are 18 T cell receptor beta chains sequenced from a single sample in a study of blood T cell repertoires in COVID-19. Clones were read by immunoSEQ multiplex PCR, and TCRdb kept only the in-frame ones, dropping some. The sample records around 370,000 clones, 88% being singletons. Material: peripheral blood. These receptors came from a woman between 65 and 79 years old with COVID-19, enrolled during active disease.

The chain joins TRBV7-3 to TRBJ2-5, with 10 bases identical to TRBD2. With V trimmed by 1 base and J by 4 bases, 6 bases remained unmatched. CDR3 length: 16 amino acids. Germline-derived CDR1 and CDR2 are SGHTA and FQGTGA. CDR3 nucleotides: TGTGCCAGCAGCTTAAGCCTTAGCGGGGGGATAGAGACCCAGTACTTC. It codes for CASSLSLSGGIETQYF.

The chain uses TRBV29-1 and TRBJ2-1; 9 bases are a match to TRBD2. J lost 6 bases, V lost 0 bases, and 6 bases had no gene match. The germline V gene has CDR1 SQVTM and CDR2 ANQGSEA. The CDR3 extends over 15 amino acids. In nucleotides, the CDR3 is TGCAGCGTTGAAGATGCGGGGGGGCGTCGCAATGAGCAGTTCTTC. Residues: CSVEDAGGRRNEQFF.

This chain joins TRBV5-6 and TRBJ1-1, with TRBD1 matching over 7 bases. Germline V gives CDR1 SGHDT, CDR2 YYEEEE. This CDR3 has 16 amino acids. V dropped 0 bases and J dropped 1; count of bases not matched to a gene: 6. CDR3 sequence: CASSLELDRENTEAFF. The CDR3 DNA sequence: TGTGCCAGCAGCTTGGAACTCGACAGGGAGAACACTGAAGCTTTCTTT.

The V and J genes are TRBV7-9 and TRBJ2-5; the match to TRBD2 covers 8 bases. This CDR3 contains 15 residues. V gave up 1 base and J gave up 5 bases; unmatched junction bases: 6. Looked up from germline, CDR1 is SEHNR and CDR2 is FQNEAQ (reference sequence). CDR3 in DNA: TGTGCCAGCAGCTTAGATTGGCGCGGGGGGGAGACCCAGTACTTC. Translated, it gives CASSLDWRGGETQYF.

The table lists this clone with a few counts. This rearrangement joins TRBV7-9 to TRBJ2-7; no firm D call. The CDR3 has 11 amino acids. V was trimmed by 1 base and J by 9 bases, leaving 7 bases between them. Germline assignment: CDR1 SEHNR and CDR2 FQNEAQ (reference sequence). CDR3 loop: CASSLDGGQYF. The CDR3, as DNA: TGTGCCAGCAGCTTAGACGGCGGGCAGTACTTC.

This sequence joins TRBV2 and TRBJ2-1, with a tentative D call TRBD1 (5 bases). CDR3 size: 13 residues. Germline CDR1 is SNHLY and CDR2 is FYNNEI. V was clipped by 2 bases and J by 9 bases, with 11 bases between them. For the CDR3, the DNA is TGTGCCAGCAGTGAACAGGGATTCGGTGAGCAGTTCTTC. It specifies CASSEQGFGEQFF.

This chain connects TRBV7-2 to TRBJ1-2; 10 bases are a match to TRBD1. This CDR3 has 13 residues. V was pared by 4 bases and J by 13 bases, with 9 bases of the junction left unmatched. Germline lookup yields CDR1 SGHTA and CDR2 FQGNSA. In DNA form, the CDR3 reads TGTGCCAGCAGCTGGGGACAGGGGCCCTTCGGCACCTTC. Its translation: CASSWGQGPFGTF.

Remarks on this clone: Other DNA sequences of this sample code for an identical CDR3. The J gene is TRBJ1-1, the V gene TRBV5-4, with TRBD1 as a possible D gene (6 bases). The CDR3 consists of 14 residues. Germline CDR1 reads SGHNT; CDR2 reads YYREEE (reference sequence). V gave up 5 bases and J gave up 1 base, with 12 bases separating them. CDR3 DNA: TGTGCCAGCAGTCTGGGGGGGGCGAACACTGAAGCTTTCTTT. It translates to CASSLGGANTEAFF.

This clone appeared a single time. This chain uses TRBV18 with TRBJ2-3; 10 bases align to TRBD1. With 3 bases clipped from V and 6 bases from J, the junction kept 9 bases outside the gene matches. The CDR3 covers 16 residues. Germline-derived CDR1 and CDR2 are KGHSH and LQKENI. The CDR3 DNA is TGTGCCAGCTCACCGATGGGACAGGGGTTTGCGGATACGCAGTATTTT. This codes for CASSPMGQGFADTQYF.

This chain links TRBV14 with TRBJ1-6; weak D call: TRBD1 (5 bases). V was trimmed by 3 bases and J by 4 bases, leaving 10 bases between them. Germline V gives CDR1 SGHDN, CDR2 FVKESK. The CDR3 runs 15 residues. This CDR3 reads CASSHLDIYNSPLHF. In nucleotides, the CDR3 is TGTGCCAGCAGCCACCTGGACATATATAATTCACCCCTCCACTTT. The full variable domain, rest sourced from reference TRBV14 and TRBJ1-6, is EAGVTQFPSHSVIEKGQTVTLRCDPISGHDNLYWYRRVMGKEIKFLLHFVKESKQDESGMPNNRFLAERTGGTYSTLKVQPAELEDSGVYFCASSHLDIYNSPLHFGNGTRLTVT.

The V call is TRBV5-1, the J call TRBJ1-2; D is unclear. Germline V gene sequence: CDR1 SGHRS, CDR2 YFSETQ. The CDR3 covers 14 residues. With 0 bases removed from V and 5 bases from J, the gap between germline ends came to 11 bases. The CDR3 reads CASSLGQNQYGYTF. The CDR3 DNA reads TGCGCCAGCAGCTTGGGGCAGAACCAATATGGCTACACCTTC. The variable domain in full, with the rest retrieved from reference TRBV5-1 and TRBJ1-2, is KAGVTQTPRYLIKTRGQQVTLSCSPISGHRSVSWYQQTPGQGLQFLFEYFSETQRNKGNFPGRFSGRQFSNSRSEMNVSTLELGDSALYLCASSLGQNQYGYTFGSGTRLTVV.

The chain combines TRBV6-5 with TRBJ2-1, with 12 bases lining up with TRBD2. Germline trimming cut 5 bases from V and 14 bases from J; bases unmatched to any gene: 7. CDR1 and CDR2 from the germline V gene are MNHEY and SVGAGI. This CDR3 is 13 amino acids long. CDR3 DNA sequence: TGTGCCAGCAGTCGGGGACTAGCGGGCGGTGAGTTCTTC. Translated: CASSRGLAGGEFF.

This chain connects TRBV7-6 to TRBJ2-7, with 8 bases fitting TRBD1. Germline-derived CDR1 and CDR2 are SGHVS and FNYEAQ. The V segment lost 5 bases and the J segment 3 bases; nucleotides outside the gene matches: 9. This CDR3 is 15 amino acids long. The CDR3 region is CASSLLPGQDYEQYF. In DNA form, the CDR3 reads TGTGCCAGCAGCCTCCTTCCGGGACAGGACTACGAGCAGTACTTC.

The chain couples TRBV24-1 to TRBJ2-1, with 9 bases matching TRBD2. The V and J ends lost 5 bases and 6 bases, in that order; junction bases with no gene match: 7. Looked up from germline, CDR1 is KGHDR and CDR2 is SFDVKD. There are 15 residues in the CDR3. The CDR3 nucleotides read TGTGCCACCAGTGCCTCTACTAGCGGGCCCAATGAGCAGTTCTTC. Amino acids: CATSASTSGPNEQFF.

The rearrangement joins TRBV24-1 to TRBJ2-3; tentative D call: TRBD1 (5 bases). CDR1 and CDR2 (germline): KGHDR, SFDVKD. The CDR3 is 17 amino acids. The V and J ends lost 1 base and 0 bases respectively, with 13 bases between them. In DNA form, the CDR3 reads TGTGCCACCAGTGATTTAGGCCAGGGCCTTAGCACAGATACGCAGTATTTT. Encoded protein: CATSDLGQGLSTDTQYF.

The chain employs TRBV5-6 and TRBJ1-2; TRBD1 matches at 8 bases. After removal of 3 bases from V and 5 bases from J, the junction contained 6 bases not matched to a gene. This CDR3 is 14 amino acids long. The germline V gene has CDR1 SGHDT and CDR2 YYEEEE. The CDR3 loop reads CASSSLTGVYGYTF. CDR3 DNA: TGTGCCAGCAGCTCCCTGACAGGGGTTTATGGCTACACCTTC.

This sequence joins TRBV15 and TRBJ1-2; D not certain. The CDR3 loop spans 15 amino acids. Germline V gene data show CDR1 as LNHNV and CDR2 as YYDKDF (reference sequence). Trimming removed 3 bases from V and 0 bases from J, with 11 bases in between. The CDR3 protein is CATSSLDLTNYGYTF. The CDR3 nucleotides are TGTGCCACCAGCAGCCTAGATTTGACTAACTATGGCTACACCTTC.

The chain has TRBV6-5 and TRBJ2-7, with 9 bases matching TRBD1. This CDR3 has 15 residues. Germline V lookup: CDR1 MNHEY, CDR2 SVGAGI. V was pared by 0 bases and J by 3 bases, with 3 bases of the junction left unmatched. The CDR3 coding sequence is TGTGCCAGCAGTTACTCGGGACAGGGTATCTACGAGCAGTACTTC. Translating it yields CASSYSGQGIYEQYF.